This TCR beta chain was sequenced for a study of blood T cell repertoires in COVID-19. This clone was observed a handful of times. Seattle researchers signed up patients amid active infection and tracked them longitudinally. This CDR3 contains 14 residues. Germline V gene data show CDR1 as SGHRS and CDR2 as YFSETQ. V trimming: 2 bases; J trimming: 2 bases; junction bases outside the gene matches: 3. In the authors' methods: Cell counts per sample came from amplifying reference gene primers. Using immunoSEQ multiplex PCR, the repertoire was profiled, and TCRdb retains in-frame clones only, with some absent. The DNA was the basis for D and trimming; V, J and clone size are from that table. The sample gives 300,000 to 400,000 clones, 70% to 90% of which show up once; 2.3% is in the top ten.

The chain joins TRBV5-1 to TRBJ1-1; TRBD1 aligns across 7 bases. This receptor was obtained from an older woman with COVID-19, enrolled during active disease. Material for sequencing was peripheral blood. The CDR3 DNA is TGCGCCAGCAGCTTAGACAGGGTCAACACTGAAGCTTTCTTT. It is translated as CASSLDRVNTEAFF.